The present T cell receptor beta chain was sequenced within a study of blood T cell repertoires in COVID-19. Study-level background: Researchers got acute and convalescent COVID-19 samples from the United States, Italy and Spain. From T cells, B-cell-depleted T cells, or PBMCs came the material, which was cDNA or gDNA.

The CDR3 covers 14 residues. Between the trimmed V and J ends, which lost 4 bases and 0 bases, there was a span of 7 bases. Germline V gene sequence: CDR1 ENHRY, CDR2 SYGVKD. Sequencing used immunoSEQ multiplex PCR; TCRdb keeps in-frame clones, though not all of them. The table shows 100,000 or so clones, with 72% occurring only once. Sequencing was performed on peripheral blood. The rearrangement links TRBV10-3 to TRBJ2-1; D might be TRBD2 (6 bases). This sequence originates from a woman older than 75 with acute or convalescent COVID-19. The CDR3 DNA sequence: TGTGCCATCAGTGTGACTAGCTCCTACAATGAGCAGTTCTTC. It yields the protein CAISVTSSYNEQFF.